A selection of T cell receptor beta chains follows, all from one sample in a study of T-cell memory formation after mild COVID-19. TCRdb analysed the 5' RACE reads with MiXCR anew, one entry per CDR3 protein. This sample has about 390,000 distinct CDR3 sequences, with around 21% found just once. Sequencing was done on a sample of PBMCs or a T cell subset sorted from them (not recorded which). The receptors derive from an adult woman who had mild COVID-19 (a few samples of this study predate the infection). Cell type and time point are not known. Each CDR3 is given with its conserved first and last residue. Fields, in order: J gene, V gene, CDR3 length, clone size, D gene, CDR3 DNA, CDR3 protein. A D gene is named only where the DNA matches it firmly. Only some rows state a clone size, as once, few, many or a class for expanded clones.

j_call: TRBJ2-7; v_call: TRBV15; cdr3_length: 17; clone_size: few; d_call: .; cdr3_nt: TGTGCCACCAGCAGAGACTTTGACAGCATATACTCCTACGAGCAGTACTTC; cdr3_aa: CATSRDFDSIYSYEQYF
j_call: TRBJ1-1; v_call: TRBV6-5; cdr3_length: 13; clone_size: .; d_call: .; cdr3_nt: TGTGCCAGCGGGCAGTCGTTGAACACTGAAGCTTTCTTT; cdr3_aa: CASGQSLNTEAFF
j_call: TRBJ1-5; v_call: TRBV7-9; cdr3_length: 18; clone_size: few; d_call: TRBD1; cdr3_nt: TGTGCCAGCAGCTACTCGGACAGGGAGGGGCCTCGGAGTCAGCCCCAGCATTTT; cdr3_aa: CASSYSDREGPRSQPQHF
j_call: TRBJ2-1; v_call: TRBV11-3; cdr3_length: 13; clone_size: few; d_call: TRBD2; cdr3_nt: TGTGCCAGCCGCTATAGCGGGAGCAATGAGCAGTTCTTC; cdr3_aa: CASRYSGSNEQFF
j_call: TRBJ2-5; v_call: TRBV18; cdr3_length: 15; clone_size: few; d_call: .; cdr3_nt: TGTGCCAGCTCACTACAGGTGAACGACAGGGAGACCCAGTACTTC; cdr3_aa: CASSLQVNDRETQYF
j_call: TRBJ2-7; v_call: TRBV10-3; cdr3_length: 13; clone_size: few; d_call: TRBD2; cdr3_nt: TGTGCCATCAGAGCGGGAGTGGCCTACGAGCAGTACTTC; cdr3_aa: CAIRAGVAYEQYF
j_call: TRBJ2-6; v_call: TRBV6-5; cdr3_length: 19; clone_size: once; d_call: .; cdr3_nt: TGTGCCAGCAGTTACTCGAGTCCTGGGGGCGCGTCTGGGGCCAACGTCCTGACTTTC; cdr3_aa: CASSYSSPGGASGANVLTF
j_call: TRBJ2-6; v_call: TRBV5-1; cdr3_length: 14; clone_size: .; d_call: .; cdr3_nt: TGCGCCAGCAGCCACGAACCCGGGGCCAACGTCCTGACTTTC; cdr3_aa: CASSHEPGANVLTF
j_call: TRBJ2-7; v_call: TRBV4-1; cdr3_length: 15; clone_size: .; d_call: TRBD2; cdr3_nt: TGCGCCAGCAGCTCGAACCTAGCGGCCTCCTACGAGCAGTACTTC; cdr3_aa: CASSSNLAASYEQYF
j_call: TRBJ2-3; v_call: TRBV18; cdr3_length: 18; clone_size: few; d_call: TRBD2; cdr3_nt: TGTGCCAGCTCACCACGACGGTTCGAAGCGGGGAGCACAGATACGCAGTATTTT; cdr3_aa: CASSPRRFEAGSTDTQYF
j_call: TRBJ2-1; v_call: TRBV28; cdr3_length: 17; clone_size: .; d_call: TRBD2; cdr3_nt: TGTGCCAGCAGTACCGGGCGCGGGGGGGCCTCCTACAATGAGCAGTTCTTC; cdr3_aa: CASSTGRGGASYNEQFF
j_call: TRBJ1-4; v_call: TRBV12-3/TRBV12-4; cdr3_length: 13; clone_size: many; d_call: .; cdr3_nt: TGTGCCAGCAGGGGGGACAACCTTGAAAAACTGTTTTTT; cdr3_aa: CASRGDNLEKLFF
j_call: TRBJ1-5; v_call: TRBV6-1; cdr3_length: 14; clone_size: many; d_call: .; cdr3_nt: TGTGCCAGCAAGTCGGACGGGGGGCGTCAGCCCCAGCATTTT; cdr3_aa: CASKSDGGRQPQHF
j_call: TRBJ2-3; v_call: TRBV7-6; cdr3_length: 17; clone_size: .; d_call: TRBD2; cdr3_nt: TGTGCCAGCAGCCGCGAACTAGCGGGGGGAAGTGCAGATACGCAGTATTTT; cdr3_aa: CASSRELAGGSADTQYF
j_call: TRBJ2-7; v_call: TRBV6-1; cdr3_length: 15; clone_size: .; d_call: .; cdr3_nt: TGTGCCAGCAGTGTTTTTCGGGACACCGCCTACGAGCAGTACTTC; cdr3_aa: CASSVFRDTAYEQYF
j_call: TRBJ2-3; v_call: TRBV20-1; cdr3_length: 14; clone_size: .; d_call: TRBD1; cdr3_nt: TGCAGTGCCCTTGGACAGGGTAAAATAGATACGCAGTATTTT; cdr3_aa: CSALGQGKIDTQYF